This TCR beta chain was retrieved from a study of blood T cell repertoires in COVID-19. Study-level information: COVID-19 samples, acute and convalescent, were from the United States, Italy and Spain. In each case, the material was cDNA or gDNA derived from T cells, B-cell-depleted T cells, or PBMCs.

Study processing details: Counts of nucleated cells, estimated from reference gene primer amplification, were obtained. The data were produced by immunoSEQ multiplex PCR, yet TCRdb's version contains in-frame clones alone and is incomplete. D and trimming come from the DNA, and the V and J calls and clone size come from that table. This table holds 170,000 or so clones, 90% to 95% found once. The CDR3 is 14 amino acids. V shed 7 bases and J shed 0 bases, with 10 bases lying between them. The germline gives CDR1 MGHDK, CDR2 SYGVNS. The sequence came from a man aged 50 to 60 with acute or convalescent COVID-19. The sample was peripheral blood. The chain carries TRBV25-1 and TRBJ1-3, with a weak D call TRBD1 (5 bases). CDR3 loop: CASNGGGSGNTIYF. In DNA form, the CDR3 reads TGTGCCAGCAACGGGGGGGGCTCTGGAAACACCATATATTTT.